This TCR beta chain was recovered during a study of post-analysis software for immune sequencing data. Details on this clonotype: Its matching antigen is unknown.

Study results and limitations: Higher frequency in patients than in controls was seen for roughly five TRBV segments, with TRBV5-6, TRBV5-1 and TRBV20-1 among them. Samples made in the same batch grouped tightly together by F measure.

Sequencing libraries made from TCR beta cDNA carried unique molecular identifiers. One entry per CDR3 protein results from TCRdb running MiXCR on the PCR reads. The table shows roughly 870,000 distinct CDR3 sequences, with about 53% occurring only once. Trimming pared 7 bases from V and 4 bases from J, leaving 18 bases between. The V gene's germline CDR1 is SQVTM and CDR2 ANQGSEA. The CDR3 runs to 14 residues. The chain carries TRBV29-1 and TRBJ2-3; D is possibly TRBD1 or TRBD2 (5 bases each). This receptor was obtained from a girl aged 10-17 years with multiple sclerosis. Specimen: blood. The DNA for the CDR3 is TGCAGCGCCGGGGACCGAGGTTTCGCAGATACGCAGTATTTT. Its protein is CSAGDRGFADTQYF.